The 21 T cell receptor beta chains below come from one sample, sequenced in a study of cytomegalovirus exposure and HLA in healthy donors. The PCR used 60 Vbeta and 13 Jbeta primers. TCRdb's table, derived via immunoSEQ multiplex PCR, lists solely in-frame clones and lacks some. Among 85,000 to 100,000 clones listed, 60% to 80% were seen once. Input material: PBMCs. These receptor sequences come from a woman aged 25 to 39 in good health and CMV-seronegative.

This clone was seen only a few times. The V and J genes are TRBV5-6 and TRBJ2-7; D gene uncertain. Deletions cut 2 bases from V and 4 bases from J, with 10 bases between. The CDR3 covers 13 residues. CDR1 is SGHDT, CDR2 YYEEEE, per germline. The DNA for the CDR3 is TGTGCCAGCAGCTTTCTCAGGATGTACGAGCAGTACTTC. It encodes CASSFLRMYEQYF.

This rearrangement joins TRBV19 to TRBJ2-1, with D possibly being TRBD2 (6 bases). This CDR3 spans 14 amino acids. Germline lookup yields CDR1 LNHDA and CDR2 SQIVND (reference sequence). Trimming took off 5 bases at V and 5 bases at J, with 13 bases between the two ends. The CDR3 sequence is CASSAGPTNNEQFF. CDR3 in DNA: TGTGCCAGTAGTGCGGGACCTACTAACAATGAGCAGTTCTTC.

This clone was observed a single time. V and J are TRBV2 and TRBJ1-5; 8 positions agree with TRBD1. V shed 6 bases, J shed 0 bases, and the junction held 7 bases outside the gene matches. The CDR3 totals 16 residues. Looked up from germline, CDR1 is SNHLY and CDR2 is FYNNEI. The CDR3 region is CASSLRTGTSNQPQHF. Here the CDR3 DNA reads TGTGCCAGCAGCCTCCGGACAGGGACTAGCAATCAGCCCCAGCATTTT.

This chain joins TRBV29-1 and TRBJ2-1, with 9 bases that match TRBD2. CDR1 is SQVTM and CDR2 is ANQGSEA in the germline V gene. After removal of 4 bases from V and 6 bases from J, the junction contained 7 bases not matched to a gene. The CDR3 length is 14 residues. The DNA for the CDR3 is TGCAGCGTTGCGCTAGCGGGAATCGGCAATGAGCAGTTCTTC. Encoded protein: CSVALAGIGNEQFF.

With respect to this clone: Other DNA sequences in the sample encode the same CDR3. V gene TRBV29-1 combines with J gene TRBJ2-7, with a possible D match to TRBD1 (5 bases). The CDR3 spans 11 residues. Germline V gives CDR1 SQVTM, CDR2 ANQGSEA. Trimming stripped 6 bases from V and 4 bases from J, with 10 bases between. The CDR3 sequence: CSVKQGYEQYF. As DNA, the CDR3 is TGCAGCGTGAAGCAGGGTTACGAGCAGTACTTC.

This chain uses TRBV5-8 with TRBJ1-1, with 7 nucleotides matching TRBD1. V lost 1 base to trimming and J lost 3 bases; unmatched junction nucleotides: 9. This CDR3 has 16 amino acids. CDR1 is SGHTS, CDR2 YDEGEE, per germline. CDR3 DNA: TGTGCCAGCAGCTTGCAAAGGGGGCAATGGTACACTGAAGCTTTCTTT. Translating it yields CASSLQRGQWYTEAFF.

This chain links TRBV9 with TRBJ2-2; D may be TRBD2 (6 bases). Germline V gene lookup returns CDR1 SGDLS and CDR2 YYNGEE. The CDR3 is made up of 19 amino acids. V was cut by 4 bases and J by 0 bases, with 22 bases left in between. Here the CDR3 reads CASSSGGARDRTNTGELFF. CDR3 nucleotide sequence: TGTGCCAGCAGCAGCGGCGGGGCCCGGGACCGCACGAACACCGGGGAGCTGTTTTTT.

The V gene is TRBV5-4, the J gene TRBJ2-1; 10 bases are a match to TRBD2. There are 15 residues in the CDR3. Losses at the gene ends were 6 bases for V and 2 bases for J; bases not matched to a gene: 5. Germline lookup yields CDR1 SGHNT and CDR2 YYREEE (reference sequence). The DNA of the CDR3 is TGTGCCAGCATTAAAAGCGGGAGGGCCTACAATGAGCAGTTCTTC. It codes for CASIKSGRAYNEQFF.

The CDR3 sequence: CASSSLAGELFF. Written as DNA, the CDR3 is TGTGCCAGCAGCTCTTTAGCCGGGGAGCTGTTTTTT. This chain connects TRBV5-4 to TRBJ2-2, with D unclear. From germline, CDR1 is SGHNT and CDR2 YYREEE (reference sequence). This CDR3 contains 12 residues. Trimming left V 3 bases short and J 6 bases short, with 6 bases between.

CDR3 sequence (DNA): TGCGCCAGCAGCGGTGGACAGGGAAAGGAGCAGTACTTC. This sequence encodes CASSGGQGKEQYF. The chain recombines TRBV5-1 with TRBJ2-7, with 8 bases lining up with TRBD1. The CDR3 runs 13 residues. After removal of 4 bases from V and 7 bases from J, the junction contained 7 bases not matched to a gene. Germline V gene lookup returns CDR1 SGHRS and CDR2 YFSETQ.

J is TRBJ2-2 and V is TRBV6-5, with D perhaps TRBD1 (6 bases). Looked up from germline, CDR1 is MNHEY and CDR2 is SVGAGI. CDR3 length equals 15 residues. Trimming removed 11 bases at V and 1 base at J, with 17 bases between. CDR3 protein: CAGYPGHLNTGELFF. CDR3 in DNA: TGTGCCGGCTACCCGGGACACCTGAACACCGGGGAGCTGTTTTTT.

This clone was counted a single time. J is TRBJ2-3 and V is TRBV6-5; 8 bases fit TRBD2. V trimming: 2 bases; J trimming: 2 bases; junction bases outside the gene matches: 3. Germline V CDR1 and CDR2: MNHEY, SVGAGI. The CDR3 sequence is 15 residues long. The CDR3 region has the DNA TGTGCCAGCAGTTACGTAGCGGGGTTCACAGATACGCAGTATTTT. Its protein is CASSYVAGFTDTQYF.

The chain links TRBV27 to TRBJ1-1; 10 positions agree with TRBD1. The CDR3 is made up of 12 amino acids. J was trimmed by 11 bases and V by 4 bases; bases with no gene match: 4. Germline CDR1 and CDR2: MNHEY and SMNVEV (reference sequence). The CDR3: CASSWTGGSAFF. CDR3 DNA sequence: TGTGCCAGCAGTTGGACAGGGGGATCGGCTTTCTTT.

CDR3 region: CASSEAGGNTEAFF. As DNA, the CDR3 is TGTGCCAGCAGTGAAGCAGGGGGTAACACTGAAGCTTTCTTT. This chain uses TRBV6-1 with TRBJ1-1; D is possibly TRBD1 (6 bases). The V gene lost 0 bases and the J gene lost 2 bases, with 7 bases spanning the gap. This CDR3 region has 14 residues. Germline CDR1 reads MNHNS; CDR2 reads SASEGT.

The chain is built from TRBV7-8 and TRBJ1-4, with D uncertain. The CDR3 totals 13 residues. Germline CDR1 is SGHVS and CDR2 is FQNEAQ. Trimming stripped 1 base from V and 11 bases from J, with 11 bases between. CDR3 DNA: TGTGCCAGCAGCTTAGTTCGGGGTGGGAAACTGTTTTTT. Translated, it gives CASSLVRGGKLFF.

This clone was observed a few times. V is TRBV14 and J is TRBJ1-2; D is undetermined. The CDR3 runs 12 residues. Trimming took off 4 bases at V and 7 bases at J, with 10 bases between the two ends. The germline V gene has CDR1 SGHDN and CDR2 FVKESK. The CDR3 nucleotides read TGTGCCAGCAGCCTGGGAGAGTTTGGCTACACCTTC. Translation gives CASSLGEFGYTF.

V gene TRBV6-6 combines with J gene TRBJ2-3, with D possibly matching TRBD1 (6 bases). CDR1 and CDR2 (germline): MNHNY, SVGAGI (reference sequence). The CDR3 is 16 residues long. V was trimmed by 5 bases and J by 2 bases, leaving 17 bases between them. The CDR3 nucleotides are TGTGCCAGCAGTCCCATCGACAGGACTTTCACAGATACGCAGTATTTT. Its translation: CASSPIDRTFTDTQYF.

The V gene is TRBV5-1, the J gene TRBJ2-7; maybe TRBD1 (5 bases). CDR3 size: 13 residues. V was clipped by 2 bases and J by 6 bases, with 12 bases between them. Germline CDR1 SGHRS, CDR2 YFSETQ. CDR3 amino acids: CASSFNRLLEQYF. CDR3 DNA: TGCGCCAGCAGCTTCAACAGGCTCCTCGAGCAGTACTTC.

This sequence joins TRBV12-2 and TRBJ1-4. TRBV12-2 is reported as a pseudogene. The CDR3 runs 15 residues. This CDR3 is CASRLAGEDYEKLFF. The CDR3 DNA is TGTGCAAGTCGCTTAGCGGGTGAGGATTACGAAAAACTGTTTTTT.

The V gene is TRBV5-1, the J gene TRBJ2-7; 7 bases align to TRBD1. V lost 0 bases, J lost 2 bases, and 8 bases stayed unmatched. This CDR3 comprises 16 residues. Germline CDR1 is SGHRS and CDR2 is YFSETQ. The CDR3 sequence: CASSLAATGVTYEQYF. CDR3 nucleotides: TGCGCCAGCAGCTTGGCGGCTACAGGGGTAACCTACGAGCAGTACTTC.

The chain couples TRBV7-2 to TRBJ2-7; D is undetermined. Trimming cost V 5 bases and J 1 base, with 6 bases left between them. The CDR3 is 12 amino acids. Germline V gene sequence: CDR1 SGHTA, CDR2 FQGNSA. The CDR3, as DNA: TGTGCCAGCAGCGCCCGGTCCTACGAGCAGTACTTC. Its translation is CASSARSYEQYF.